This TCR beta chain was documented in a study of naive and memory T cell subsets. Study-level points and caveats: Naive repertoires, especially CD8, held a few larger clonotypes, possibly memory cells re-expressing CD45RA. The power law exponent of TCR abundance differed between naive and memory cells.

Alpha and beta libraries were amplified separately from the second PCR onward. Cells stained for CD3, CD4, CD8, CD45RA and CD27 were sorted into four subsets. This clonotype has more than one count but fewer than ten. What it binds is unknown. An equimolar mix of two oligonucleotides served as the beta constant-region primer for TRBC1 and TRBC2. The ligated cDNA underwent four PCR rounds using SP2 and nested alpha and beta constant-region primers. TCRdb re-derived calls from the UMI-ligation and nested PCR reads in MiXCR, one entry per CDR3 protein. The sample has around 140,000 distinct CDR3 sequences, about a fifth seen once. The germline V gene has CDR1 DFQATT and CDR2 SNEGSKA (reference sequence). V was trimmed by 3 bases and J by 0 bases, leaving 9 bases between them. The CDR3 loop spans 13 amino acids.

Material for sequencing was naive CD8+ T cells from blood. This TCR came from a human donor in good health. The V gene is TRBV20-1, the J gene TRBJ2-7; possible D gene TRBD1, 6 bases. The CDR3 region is CSARDSSSYEQYF. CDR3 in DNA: TGCAGTGCTAGGGACAGTAGCTCCTACGAGCAGTACTTC.